Presented here are 17 T cell receptor beta chains from one specimen sequenced in a study of PD-1 blockade in mismatch repair-deficient tumors. Measured with immunoSEQ multiplex PCR; TCRdb has only the in-frame clones, and not every one. The top ten hold around 4.7% of the sample, which has about 110,000 clones, around three quarters seen once. The material sequenced was peripheral blood, taken about 13 months after starting pembrolizumab. All receptors derive from an adult with mismatch repair-deficient cancer.

The gene calls are TRBV30 and TRBJ1-2; D not resolved. Germline values: CDR1 GTSNPN, CDR2 SVGIG (reference sequence). V lost 2 bases to trimming and J lost 7 bases, with 11 bases between them. The CDR3 is 12 residues long. In DNA form, the CDR3 reads TGTGCCTGGAGTATTTCCGGGCTTGGCTACACCTTC. This translates into CAWSISGLGYTF.

The V call is TRBV5-3, the J call TRBJ2-7; D may be TRBD2 (5 bases). TRBV5-3 is an ORF, with its function uncertain. Deletions cut 5 bases from V and 0 bases from J, with 18 bases between. CDR3 length equals 16 residues. CDR3 DNA: TGTGCCAGAAGACCCTGGGAGCGGCGGAGCTCCTACGAGCAGTACTTC. Its protein is CARRPWERRSSYEQYF.

On this clone itself: A junction boundary mismatches the germline segment, possibly from a read error. The chain links TRBV5-1 to TRBJ1-1; D might be TRBD1 (6 bases). The CDR3 runs to 15 residues. From germline, CDR1 is SGHRS and CDR2 YFSETQ. CDR3 DNA sequence: TGCGCCAGCAGCTGGGGGGACAAAGTGAAGACTGAAGCTTTCTTT. As protein: CASSWGDKVKTEAFF.

The CDR3 here is CASSRTRDTEAFF. In DNA, the CDR3 is TGTGCCAGCAGCCGCACAAGGGACACTGAAGCTTTCTTT. The chain combines TRBV7-8 with TRBJ1-1, with D unclear. Trimming took off 5 bases at V and 3 bases at J, with 10 bases between the two ends. This CDR3 spans 13 amino acids. Germline-derived CDR1 and CDR2 are SGHVS and FQNEAQ.

This clone has just one count. The chain joins TRBV10-3 to TRBJ2-1; D is tentatively TRBD1 or TRBD2 (5 bases each). The CDR3 sequence is 15 residues long. Germline V gene sequence: CDR1 ENHRY, CDR2 SYGVKD. V lost 4 bases and J 2 bases, leaving 12 bases between the germline ends. This chain's CDR3 is CAISGGWDPYNEQFF. Written as DNA, the CDR3 is TGTGCCATCAGTGGGGGTTGGGACCCCTACAATGAGCAGTTCTTC.

The rearrangement links TRBV15 to TRBJ2-7; D is ambiguous. Germline values: CDR1 LNHNV, CDR2 YYDKDF (reference sequence). V lost 0 bases and J lost 2, with 11 bases in between. The CDR3 runs to 15 residues. The CDR3 spells CATSRELGLTYEQYF. In DNA form, the CDR3 reads TGTGCCACCAGCAGAGAATTGGGTCTGACCTACGAGCAGTACTTC.

The chain joins TRBV6-1 to TRBJ2-3; 8 bases are shared with TRBD1. The CDR3 is 15 residues long. The germline V gene has CDR1 MNHNS and CDR2 SASEGT. Trimming removed 6 bases from V and 4 bases from J; junction bases left unmatched: 9. The CDR3 protein is CASRSWTGYSDTQYF. CDR3 nucleotides: TGTGCCAGCAGGAGTTGGACAGGGTACTCAGATACGCAGTATTTT.

The chain has TRBV7-3 and TRBJ2-7; D ambiguous. Between the trimmed V and J ends, which lost 0 bases and 1 base, there was a span of 7 bases. The CDR3 is 14 amino acids. The V gene's germline CDR1 is SGHTA and CDR2 FQGTGA. CDR3 nucleotide sequence: TGTGCCAGCAGCTTAACTAGAATGTCCTACGAGCAGTACTTC. Translated: CASSLTRMSYEQYF.

V is TRBV4-1 and J is TRBJ2-7; tentatively, D is TRBD2 (5 bases). CDR3 length: 16 amino acids. Germline assignment: CDR1 MGHRA and CDR2 YSYEKL. Trimming left V 1 base short and J 2 bases short, with 15 bases between. The CDR3: CASSQGSRDYPYEQYF. The CDR3, as DNA: TGCGCCAGCAGCCAAGGCTCCCGGGATTACCCCTACGAGCAGTACTTC.

This clone was seen a handful of times. This chain links TRBV10-3 with TRBJ1-2; TRBD1 might be the D (6 bases). Trimming shortened V by 10 bases and J by 6 bases, and 15 bases separated the two germline ends. The V gene's germline CDR1 is ENHRY and CDR2 SYGVKD. The CDR3 sequence is 12 residues long. CDR3 amino acids: CATIQGKDGYTF. CDR3 DNA: TGTGCCACCATTCAGGGGAAGGATGGCTACACCTTC.

This clone was seen a few times. The CDR3 here is CASSKRQGDTIYF. CDR3 in DNA: TGTGCCAGCAGTAAACGACAGGGCGACACCATATATTTT. The V gene is TRBV27, the J gene TRBJ1-3; 7 nucleotides line up with TRBD1. V lost 5 bases and J lost 8; bases outside the gene matches: 6. CDR3 length: 13 residues. Per the germline V gene, CDR1 is MNHEY and CDR2 is SMNVEV (reference sequence).

This clone was seen a single time. The V call is TRBV28, the J call TRBJ1-4, with D possibly matching TRBD1 (5 bases). Per the germline V gene, CDR1 is MDHEN and CDR2 is SYDVKM. The CDR3 has 17 residues. V was cut by 5 bases and J by 0 bases, with 16 bases left in between. The CDR3: CASSPPGPGATNEKLFF. The CDR3 DNA reads as TGTGCCAGCAGTCCACCGGGACCGGGAGCAACTAATGAAAAACTGTTTTTT.

The genes are TRBV5-4 and TRBJ1-1; D gene unclear. Germline CDR1 reads SGHNT; CDR2 reads YYREEE (reference sequence). This CDR3 comprises 12 residues. The germline V and J ends were trimmed by 0 bases and 11 bases, with 11 bases remaining between them. CDR3 loop: CASSLGERGAFF. Here the CDR3 DNA reads TGTGCCAGCAGCTTGGGTGAACGTGGGGCTTTCTTT.

V gene TRBV19 combines with J gene TRBJ2-7; D is perhaps TRBD1 (6 bases). The CDR3 length is 14 residues. The germline V gene has CDR1 LNHDA and CDR2 SQIVND (reference sequence). Trimming shortened V by 3 bases and J by 0 bases, and 9 bases separated the two germline ends. The CDR3 sequence is CASSIRTDSYEQYF. CDR3 in DNA: TGTGCCAGTAGTATCAGGACAGACTCCTACGAGCAGTACTTC.

This rearrangement joins TRBV2 to TRBJ2-1; 10 positions agree with TRBD2. CDR3 size: 15 residues. Trimming at V came to 6 bases and at J to 6 bases, leaving 8 bases not matched to a gene. Germline V gives CDR1 SNHLY, CDR2 FYNNEI. The CDR3 is CASRPGLAVSNEQFF. The CDR3 DNA is TGTGCCAGCAGACCCGGACTAGCGGTTTCCAATGAGCAGTTCTTC.

The CDR3 DNA is TGCGCCACCGGGATAACTAGCGGGACTAACACCGGGGAGCTGTTTTTT. Protein product: CATGITSGTNTGELFF. V gene TRBV5-1 combines with J gene TRBJ2-2; 10 bases map to TRBD2. The CDR3 has 16 amino acids. The V gene end was trimmed by 9 bases and the J gene end by 2 bases; junction bases not matched to a gene: 10. CDR1 is SGHRS and CDR2 is YFSETQ in the germline V gene.

The CDR3 nucleotides are TGTGCCAGCAGCTTAGAGGGGGGTGTGGAGACCCAGTACTTC. This encodes CASSLEGGVETQYF. The chain is built from TRBV7-2 and TRBJ2-5; tentatively, D is TRBD1 or TRBD2 (6 bases each). V dropped 1 base and J dropped 5 bases, with 11 bases sitting between them. The germline gives CDR1 SGHTA, CDR2 FQGNSA. CDR3 length: 14 amino acids.